The clone carrying this T cell receptor (beta chain) showed up just a few times. Its antigen is unidentified. These data originate in a study of cytomegalovirus exposure and HLA in healthy donors. Regarding the study as a whole: TCR beta chains associated with HLA were, in a later analysis, more clonally expanded than equally common others. In a later analysis, specific HLA alleles were associated with approximately 17,000 TCR beta sequences at a 0.05 false discovery rate.

The PCR made use of 60 Vbeta and 13 Jbeta primers. The data were produced by immunoSEQ multiplex PCR, yet TCRdb's version contains in-frame clones alone and is incomplete. Among some 71,000 clones listed, 70% to 75% were seen once. CDR1 and CDR2 from the germline V gene are MNHNY and SVGAGI (reference sequence). Between the trimmed V and J ends, which lost 6 bases and 1 base, there was a span of 13 bases. This CDR3 comprises 15 residues. The TCR comes from a woman aged 30 to 39 in good health and CMV-seropositive. The chain carries TRBV6-6 and TRBJ2-4, with D tentatively TRBD2 (5 bases). Sequences were obtained from PBMCs. The CDR3 reads CASSPMEAAKNIQYF. CDR3 sequence (DNA): TGTGCCAGCAGCCCCATGGAGGCGGCCAAAAACATTCAGTACTTC.